Listed here are 11 T cell receptor beta chains from one sample, sequenced in a study of long-term antiretroviral therapy in people with HIV. An immunoSEQ assay, version v3.0, was performed at survey level. Libraries were prepared by immunoSEQ multiplex PCR; TCRdb keeps only in-frame clonotypes and omits some of them. Of under 45,000 clones listed, around 86% are singletons. Sequencing used unsorted PBMCs, obtained 1 year after starting antiretroviral therapy. All receptors derive from a man between 18 and 35 years old with HIV.

With respect to this clone: One junction end disagrees with the germline gene, perhaps due to a read error. V usage is TRBV5-1 and J usage is TRBJ2-3; D may be TRBD2 (7 bases). The CDR3 runs 15 residues. Germline lookup yields CDR1 SGHRS and CDR2 YFSETQ. The CDR3 bases are TGCGCCAGCACCTTGGGGGGGGCAACTACAGATACGCAGTATTTT. Translation: CASTLGGATTDTQYF.

This sequence joins TRBV11-3 and TRBJ2-3; maybe TRBD2 (5 bases). Germline V lookup: CDR1 SGHNT, CDR2 YENEEA. The V end lost 1 base, the J end lost 0 bases, and 14 bases lay between the germline ends. This CDR3 contains 17 residues. CDR3 DNA sequence: TGTGCCAGCAGCTTAGGTCCGAAGGGAGTTAGCACAGATACGCAGTATTTT. The encoded protein is CASSLGPKGVSTDTQYF.

The rearrangement uses TRBV6-1 and TRBJ2-7; D unclear. V lost 2 bases and J 4 bases, leaving 6 bases between the germline ends. Germline V gene lookup returns CDR1 MNHNS and CDR2 SASEGT. This CDR3 comprises 12 residues. CDR3 residues: CASSELRYEQYF. CDR3 bases: TGTGCCAGCAGTGAATTACGATACGAGCAGTACTTC.

This clone came up a few times. The chain couples TRBV19 to TRBJ1-5; TRBD1 is a possible D gene (5 bases). Trimming stripped 1 base from V and 7 bases from J, with 8 bases between. The V gene's germline CDR1 is LNHDA and CDR2 SQIVND (reference sequence). The CDR3 totals 13 residues. CDR3 coding DNA: TGTGCCAGTAGTATAGTAAGGGACCAGCCCCAGCATTTT. As protein: CASSIVRDQPQHF.

The chain employs TRBV6-5 and TRBJ2-7; the D gene is possibly TRBD1 (6 bases). Germline-derived CDR1 and CDR2 are MNHEY and SVGAGI. The CDR3 contains 11 residues. The V end was cut by 8 bases, the J end by 5 bases, with 10 bases between. The CDR3 DNA follows: TGTGCCAGCGGCGCAGGGGACGAGCAGTACTTC. It translates to CASGAGDEQYF.

This chain uses TRBV7-6 with TRBJ2-7, with 9 bases that match TRBD2. CDR1 is SGHVS and CDR2 is FNYEAQ in the germline V gene. The CDR3 is 16 residues long. The trim removed 1 base at V and 7 bases at J, leaving 11 bases unmatched. CDR3 amino acids: CASSLVSSGNAGEQYF. The CDR3 DNA sequence: TGTGCCAGCAGCTTAGTTTCTAGCGGGAATGCGGGAGAGCAGTACTTC.

This clone was seen a handful of times. The chain recombines TRBV5-1 with TRBJ2-7; D is possibly TRBD1 (5 bases). This CDR3 has 13 residues. Trimming stripped 4 bases from V and 0 bases from J, with 8 bases between. The V gene's germline CDR1 is SGHRS and CDR2 YFSETQ. The chain's CDR3 is CASSPDSSYEQYF. The DNA of the CDR3 is TGCGCCAGCAGCCCCGACAGCTCCTACGAGCAGTACTTC.

This clone was observed a few times. V is TRBV18 and J is TRBJ1-2, with D maybe TRBD1 (5 bases). Trimming shortened V by 4 bases and J by 10 bases, and 16 bases separated the two germline ends. The CDR3 extends over 13 amino acids. Germline V gene sequence: CDR1 KGHSH, CDR2 LQKENI. CDR3 residues: CASSRSEAGTYTF. As DNA, the CDR3 is TGTGCCAGCTCACGGTCTGAGGCAGGGACCTACACCTTC.

This rearrangement joins TRBV2 to TRBJ1-1; D call uncertain. Germline values: CDR1 SNHLY, CDR2 FYNNEI. Trimming left V 8 bases short and J 0 bases short, with 10 bases between. CDR3 length: 13 residues. In nucleotides, the CDR3 is TGTGCCAGCTTACCTGAAATGAACACTGAAGCTTTCTTT. Translating it yields CASLPEMNTEAFF. The full variable domain, completed using reference TRBV2 and TRBJ1-1, is EPEVTQTPSHQVTQMGQEVILRCVPISNHLYFYWYRQILGQKVEFLVSFYNNEISEKSEIFDDQFSVERPDGSNFTLKIRSTKLEDSAMYFCASLPEMNTEAFFGQGTRLTVV.

The chain is built from TRBV27 and TRBJ2-1; 13 nucleotides match TRBD2. Germline V gene sequence: CDR1 MNHEY, CDR2 SMNVEV (reference sequence). V shed 2 bases and J 0 bases; nucleotides not matched to a gene: 4. This CDR3 region has 18 residues. The CDR3 coding sequence is TGTGCCAGCAGTTTAGTACTAGCGGGGGGGCCCTCCTACAATGAGCAGTTCTTC. This encodes CASSLVLAGGPSYNEQFF.

The CDR3: CASRATKRVHNEQFF. In nucleotides, the CDR3 is TGTGCCAGCAGGGCTACGAAAAGAGTCCACAATGAGCAGTTCTTC. The V call is TRBV6-1, the J call TRBJ2-1; D not resolved. V gave up 6 bases and J gave up 5 bases, with 17 bases separating them. The CDR3 covers 15 residues. The germline V gene encodes CDR1 MNHNS and CDR2 SASEGT.